The next 5 T cell receptor beta chains were all read from a single sample in a study of T-cell reconstitution after alpha-beta-depleted transplantation in children. Unique molecular identifiers were incorporated into the prepared TCRbeta library. A single record per CDR3 protein comes from TCRdb applying MiXCR to the PCR reads. In the table there are approximately 15,000 distinct CDR3 sequences, 9.5% to 15% of which are singletons. The sequences come from PBMCs, mostly from graft donor cells, collected 180 days after TCRalphabeta/CD19-depleted stem cell transplant. Receptors were obtained from a boy under three years old who had a stem cell transplant for Wiskott-Aldrich syndrome, so the T cells may come from the graft donor.

This sequence joins TRBV29-1 and TRBJ1-1; TRBD1 might be the D (6 bases). The CDR3 runs 12 residues. Germline CDR1 is SQVTM and CDR2 is ANQGSEA. Trimming took 8 bases from V and 4 from J, leaving 14 bases between them. CDR3 loop: CSSRQVGTEAFF. The CDR3, as DNA: TGCAGCTCGCGACAGGTTGGCACTGAAGCTTTCTTT.

This clonotype has just a few counts. The gene calls are TRBV20-1 and TRBJ1-2; 11 bases are a match to TRBD1. The trim removed 2 bases at V and 5 bases at J, leaving 1 base unmatched. The germline V gene encodes CDR1 DFQATT and CDR2 SNEGSKA (reference sequence). The CDR3 covers 13 residues. CDR3 sequence: CSARRDRGYGYTF. The CDR3 nucleotides read TGCAGTGCTAGACGGGACAGGGGGTATGGCTACACCTTC.

This clonotype was found many times. V is TRBV28 and J is TRBJ2-5; 10 bases map to TRBD2. The CDR3 length is 15 residues. CDR1 MDHEN and CDR2 SYDVKM come from the germline V gene. Trimming removed 6 bases from V and 1 base from J; junction bases left unmatched: 5. The CDR3 reads CASSLAGVFQETQYF. CDR3 DNA sequence: TGTGCCAGCAGCCTAGCGGGGGTTTTCCAAGAGACCCAGTACTTC.

In its sample, this clonotype was seen a few times. The gene calls are TRBV11-2 and TRBJ2-5; TRBD2 agrees at 8 bases. V was clipped by 5 bases and J by 7 bases; unmatched bases: 12. From germline, CDR1 is SGHAT and CDR2 FQNNGV. The CDR3 has 15 amino acids. The CDR3 reads CASSAAAGGPRTQYF. DNA for the CDR3: TGTGCCAGCAGCGCCGCTGCGGGAGGCCCGAGGACCCAGTACTTC.

This clonotype turned up a few times. The chain links TRBV20-1 to TRBJ2-1, with D hard to call. V dropped 3 bases and J dropped 7 bases, with 16 bases sitting between them. In germline, CDR1 is DFQATT, CDR2 SNEGSKA (reference sequence). There are 14 residues in the CDR3. CDR3 sequence: CSASCGYRRNEQFF. CDR3 in DNA: TGCAGTGCTAGCTGCGGATATCGAAGGAATGAGCAGTTCTTC.